The clone carrying this T cell receptor beta chain has ten or more counts. What it binds is unknown. This record comes from a study of beta chain features in type 1 diabetes. CDR3 length equals 11 residues. Trimming removed 2 bases from V and 9 bases from J, with 8 bases in between. Germline assignment: CDR1 GTSNPN and CDR2 SVGIG (reference sequence). General study points: Highly expressing activated T cells could be over-counted with a cDNA template. Fewer insertions but more deletions were seen at VDJ junctions in type 1 diabetes patients. Compared with healthy donors, patients appeared to share more similar naive, central memory and regulatory TCRB repertoires.

The entirety of the isolated RNA underwent reverse transcription, so expressed TCRB transcripts were sequenced. The assay was immunoSEQ multiplex PCR, and TCRdb's table has in-frame clones only and misses some. Of about 230,000 clones listed, over 9.5% were seen once; the top ten hold under 0.035%. Sorting based on CD45RO/CCR7/CD25/CD127/CD95/CD27 separated CD4+ naive, central memory, regulatory and stem cell-like memory cells. The receptor comes from a young woman in good health. Sequenced material: naive CD4+ T cells from blood. The chain combines TRBV30 with TRBJ2-1, with D tentatively TRBD1 (5 bases). CDR3 bases: TGTGCCTGGAGTAGGGGTAGTGAGCAGTTCTTC. Translation gives CAWSRGSEQFF. Combining the CDR3 with reference TRBV30 and TRBJ2-1 gives the whole variable domain SQTIHQWPATLVQPVGSPLSLECTVEGTSNPNLYWYRQAAGRGLQLLFYSVGIGQISSEVPQNLSASRPQDRQFILSSKKLLLSDSGFYLCAWSRGSEQFFGPGTRLTVL.